One TCR beta chain is described in this entry. The antigen remains undetermined. The CDR3 contains 12 residues. Trimming cost V 5 bases and J 3 bases, with 10 bases left between them. CDR1 and CDR2 (germline): SQVTM, ANQGSEA. TCRdb used MiXCR to reprocess the reads, holding one entry per CDR3 protein. The sample holds 200,000 to 300,000 distinct CDR3 sequences, approximately 9% seen once. This entry comes from a study of T cell repertoires in cytomegalovirus infection. For the study at large: Public signatures in TCR beta pointed to CMV infection and matching HLA type.

Broader study findings: The ex vivo response was dominated by HLA-C-restricted CMV-specific TCR beta clonotypes. Of the TCR beta families, the public ones yielded a cumulative frequency that identified carriers of CMV plus the relevant HLA.

The sample comprised PBMCs. The V gene is TRBV29-1, the J gene TRBJ2-5; a weak D match, TRBD1 (6 bases). This clonotype originated in a human donor in good health (CMV status not recorded). Some clones in this sample may be carry-over from other donors' samples. Here the CDR3 DNA reads TGCAGCGTTCGAAACAGGGAAGAGACCCAGTACTTC. The encoded protein is CSVRNREETQYF.